This TCR beta chain was documented in a study of cytomegalovirus exposure and HLA in healthy donors. Whole-study results and caveats: The study carried out a later analysis of TCR beta sequences. It associated 15,000 to 20,000 of them with specific HLA alleles at a false discovery rate of 0.05. Later analysis identified several of the most significant clusters that appeared linked to common viral pathogens. The productive fraction for most TCR beta V segments was about 90% or about 30% in an earlier analysis. Later analysis found that TCR beta chains associated with HLA were more clonally expanded than other, equally common chains.

Deletions cut 1 base from V and 1 base from J, with 4 bases between. The CDR3 contains 14 residues. The germline V gene has CDR1 LNHDA and CDR2 SQIVND (reference sequence). Worth noting for this clone: The antigen remains undetermined.

Amplification used 60 Vbeta primers and 13 Jbeta primers. Sequenced by immunoSEQ multiplex PCR; TCRdb stores in-frame clones only, minus some. The sample includes about 200,000 clones, less than 85% seen only once; the top ten take more than 1.5%. This clonotype was obtained from a girl under 18 in good health and CMV-seropositive. The chain employs TRBV19 and TRBJ2-2; D uncertain. Sequenced sample: PBMCs. CDR3 in amino acids: CASSIVENTGELFF. The CDR3 coding sequence is TGTGCCAGTAGTATAGTAGAGAACACCGGGGAGCTGTTTTTT.